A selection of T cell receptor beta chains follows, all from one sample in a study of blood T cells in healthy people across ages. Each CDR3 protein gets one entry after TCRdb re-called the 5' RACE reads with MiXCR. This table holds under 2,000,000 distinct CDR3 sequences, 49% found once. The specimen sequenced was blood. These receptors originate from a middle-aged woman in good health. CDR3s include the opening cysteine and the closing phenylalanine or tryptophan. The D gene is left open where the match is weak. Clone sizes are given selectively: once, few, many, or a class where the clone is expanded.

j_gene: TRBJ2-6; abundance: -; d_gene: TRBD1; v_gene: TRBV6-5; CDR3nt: TGTGCCAGCAGTTTTACAGGGGCCTTCTCTGGGGCCAACGTCCTGACTTTC; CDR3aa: CASSFTGAFSGANVLTF
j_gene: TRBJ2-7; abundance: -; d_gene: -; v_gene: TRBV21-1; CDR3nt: TGTGCCAGCAGCGGTAGGACAGGACCCCTTCTTTGCTACGAGCAGTACTTC; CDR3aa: CASSGRTGPLLCYEQYF
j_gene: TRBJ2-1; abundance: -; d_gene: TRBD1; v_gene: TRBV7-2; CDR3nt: TGTGCCAGCAGCGTAGTGTTGGGACAGGAGCAGTTCTTC; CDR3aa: CASSVVLGQEQFF
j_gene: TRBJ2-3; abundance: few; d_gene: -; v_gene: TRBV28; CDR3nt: TGTGCCAGCAGTTTTTCCGGGACAACTAGCACAGATACGCAGTATTTT; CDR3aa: CASSFSGTTSTDTQYF
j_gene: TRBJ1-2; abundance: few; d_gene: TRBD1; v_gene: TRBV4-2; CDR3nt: TGTGCCAGCAGCCAAGAGGGACAGGGTAGTTGGAATGGCTACACCTTC; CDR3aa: CASSQEGQGSWNGYTF
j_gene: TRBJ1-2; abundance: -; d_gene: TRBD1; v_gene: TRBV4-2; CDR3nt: TGTGCCAGCAGCCAAGCGGGGACAGGGCCCAACTATGGCTACACCTTC; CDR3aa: CASSQAGTGPNYGYTF
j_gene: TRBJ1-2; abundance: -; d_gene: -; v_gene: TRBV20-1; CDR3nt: TGCAGTGCTAGGCCCGGGACCCTTGGATTAAGAGGCTACATCTTC; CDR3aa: CSARPGTLGLRGYIF
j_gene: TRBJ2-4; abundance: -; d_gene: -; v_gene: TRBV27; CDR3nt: TGTGCCAGCAGTCCCGATGGTAGAGGACACCGTTGGAACATTCAGTACTTC; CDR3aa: CASSPDGRGHRWNIQYF
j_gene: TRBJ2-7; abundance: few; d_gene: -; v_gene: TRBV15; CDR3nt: TGTGCCACCAGCCCCGGGACAACTACCTACGAGCAGTACTTC; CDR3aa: CATSPGTTTYEQYF
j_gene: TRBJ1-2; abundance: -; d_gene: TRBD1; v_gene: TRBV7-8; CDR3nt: TGTGCCAGCAGCTTAGTAGGGACAGGGGCCACCTATGGCTACACCTTC; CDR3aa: CASSLVGTGATYGYTF
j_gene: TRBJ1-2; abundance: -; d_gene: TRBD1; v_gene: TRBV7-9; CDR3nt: TGTTCCAGCAGCTCCACCGGGACAGGGAAATTTGGCTACACCTTC; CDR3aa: CSSSSTGTGKFGYTF
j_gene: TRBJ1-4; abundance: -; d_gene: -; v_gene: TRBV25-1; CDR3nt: TGTGCCAGCAGCAGGGGTAGGGGGTCAACTAATGAAAAACTGTTTTTT; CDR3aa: CASSRGRGSTNEKLFF
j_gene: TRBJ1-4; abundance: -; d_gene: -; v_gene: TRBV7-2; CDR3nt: TGTGCCAGCAGCGGATCCGAAGGGGAGGGTGAAAAACTGTTTTTT; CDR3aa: CASSGSEGEGEKLFF
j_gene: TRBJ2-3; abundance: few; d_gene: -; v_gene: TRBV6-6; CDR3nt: TGTGCTAGCGCGACTAGCACAGATACGCAGTATTTT; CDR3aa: CASATSTDTQYF
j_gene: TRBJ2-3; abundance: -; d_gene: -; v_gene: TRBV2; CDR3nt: TGTGCCAGCGGACGGGGCATGGATACGCAGTATTTT; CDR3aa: CASGRGMDTQYF
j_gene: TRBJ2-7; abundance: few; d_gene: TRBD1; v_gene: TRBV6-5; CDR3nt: TGTGCCAGCAGCGTTTCCGTGACAGGGCGCGACGAGCAGTACTTC; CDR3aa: CASSVSVTGRDEQYF
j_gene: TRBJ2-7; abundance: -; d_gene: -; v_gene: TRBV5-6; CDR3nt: TGTGCCAGCAGCTTTGGGGGGGCCGAATACGAGCAGTACTTC; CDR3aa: CASSFGGAEYEQYF
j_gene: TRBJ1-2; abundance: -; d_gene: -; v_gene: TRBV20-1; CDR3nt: TGCAGTGCTACCTATAGCTATGGCTACACCTTC; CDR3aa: CSATYSYGYTF
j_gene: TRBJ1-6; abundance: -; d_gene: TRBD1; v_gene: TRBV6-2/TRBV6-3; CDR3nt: TGTGCCAGCAGTTACCCGCGACAGGGGGAATACTCCTATAATTCACCCCTCCACTTT; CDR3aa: CASSYPRQGEYSYNSPLHF
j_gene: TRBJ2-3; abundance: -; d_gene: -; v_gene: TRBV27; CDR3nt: TGTGCCAGCAGTAAGGGACCTGCCCTCCTCACAGATACGCAGTATTTT; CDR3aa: CASSKGPALLTDTQYF
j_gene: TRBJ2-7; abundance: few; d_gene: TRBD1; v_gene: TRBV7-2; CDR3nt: TGTGCCAGCAGCGAGGGACAGGGGGGTTTCTACGAGCAGTACTTC; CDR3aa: CASSEGQGGFYEQYF
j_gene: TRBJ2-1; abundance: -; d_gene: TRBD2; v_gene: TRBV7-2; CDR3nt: TGTGCCAGCAGCCAAGGGGGAGCGGGGGGCCGGGAGCAGTTCTTC; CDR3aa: CASSQGGAGGREQFF